This passage covers 25 T cell receptor beta chains from one sample sequenced in a study of cytomegalovirus exposure and HLA in healthy donors. Primers for the PCR totalled 60 Vbeta and 13 Jbeta. Sequencing was performed with immunoSEQ multiplex PCR; in TCRdb, only in-frame clones are kept and a portion is missing. The repertoire holds 170,000 or so clones, with over 70% as singletons. The material sequenced was PBMCs. The receptors were gathered from a woman in her sixties in good health and CMV-seropositive.

This chain uses TRBV30 with TRBJ2-5; TRBD2 matches 9 bases. J was trimmed by 4 bases and V by 2 bases; bases with no gene match: 8. Germline V gene data show CDR1 as GTSNPN and CDR2 as SVGIG (reference sequence). The CDR3 is 15 residues long. CDR3 nucleotides: TGTGCCTGGAGTAAAGGGCGGGGGGGCCGAGAGACCCAGTACTTC. It specifies CAWSKGRGGRETQYF.

The chain joins TRBV4-3 to TRBJ1-4, with D tentatively TRBD1 (6 bases). The CDR3 contains 16 residues. Germline CDR1 and CDR2: LGHNA and YSLEER. V shed 0 bases and J shed 7 bases, with 15 bases lying between them. The CDR3 region is CASSQDRGGEFEKLFF. CDR3 sequence (DNA): TGCGCCAGCAGCCAAGATCGCGGGGGCGAATTTGAAAAACTGTTTTTT.

This clone occurred a few times. The chain links TRBV5-1 to TRBJ2-3; perhaps TRBD1 as D (6 bases). This CDR3 has 14 residues. Trimming removed 0 bases at V and 2 bases at J, with 7 bases between. Germline lookup yields CDR1 SGHRS and CDR2 YFSETQ. CDR3 nucleotide sequence: TGCGCCAGCAGCTTGGGACAGGCCACAGATACGCAGTATTTT. This encodes CASSLGQATDTQYF.

The chain couples TRBV5-1 to TRBJ1-1; 9 nucleotides line up with TRBD1. This CDR3 comprises 13 residues. CDR1 and CDR2 (germline): SGHRS, YFSETQ. V dropped 0 bases and J dropped 8; count of bases not matched to a gene: 2. CDR3 DNA: TGCGCCAGCAGCTTGGTGGGACAGGGCGAAGCTTTCTTT. Protein product: CASSLVGQGEAFF.

V is TRBV2 and J is TRBJ2-1; 11 nucleotides line up with TRBD2. Trimming removed 6 bases from V and 12 bases from J; junction bases left unmatched: 7. Germline CDR1 is SNHLY and CDR2 is FYNNEI. The CDR3 covers 13 residues. In DNA, the CDR3 is TGTGCCAGCAGAGCGGCTAGCGGGAGGAGGCAGTTCTTC. Its translation: CASRAASGRRQFF. The full variable domain, rest sourced from reference TRBV2 and TRBJ2-1, is EPEVTQTPSHQVTQMGQEVILRCVPISNHLYFYWYRQILGQKVEFLVSFYNNEISEKSEIFDDQFSVERPDGSNFTLKIRSTKLEDSAMYFCASRAASGRRQFFGPGTRLTVL.

This clone was detected only a few times. The V and J genes are TRBV19 and TRBJ1-6, with D unresolved. Trimming shortened V by 3 bases and J by 5 bases, and 11 bases separated the two germline ends. CDR3 length equals 15 residues. Germline V lookup: CDR1 LNHDA, CDR2 SQIVND (reference sequence). CDR3 residues: CASSISGVNNSPLHF. The DNA of the CDR3 is TGTGCCAGTAGTATTTCCGGGGTGAATAATTCACCCCTCCACTTT.

This clone has more than one count but fewer than ten. The rearrangement links TRBV2 to TRBJ2-2; D is uncertain. V dropped 2 bases and J dropped 2 bases, with 9 bases sitting between them. CDR1 is SNHLY, CDR2 FYNNEI, per germline. The CDR3 runs to 15 residues. The CDR3 DNA sequence: TGTGCCAGCAGTGAACTGTCACAAAACACCGGGGAGCTGTTTTTT. As protein: CASSELSQNTGELFF.

This chain links TRBV18 with TRBJ1-1; D unclear. This CDR3 has 13 residues. The germline V gene encodes CDR1 KGHSH and CDR2 LQKENI. Trimming cost V 3 bases and J 7 bases, with 12 bases left between them. This chain's CDR3 is CASSPRVEGEAFF. The CDR3 coding sequence is TGTGCCAGCTCACCCCGTGTAGAGGGTGAAGCTTTCTTT. The full variable domain, rest sourced from reference TRBV18 and TRBJ1-1, is NAGVMQNPRHLVRRRGQEARLRCSPMKGHSHVYWYRQLPEEGLKFMVYLQKENIIDESGMPKERFSAEFPKEGPSILRIQQVVRGDSAAYFCASSPRVEGEAFFGQGTRLTVV.

J is TRBJ1-4 and V is TRBV30; weak D call: TRBD1 (5 bases). This CDR3 comprises 15 residues. The germline V gene encodes CDR1 GTSNPN and CDR2 SVGIG (reference sequence). The V gene lost 0 bases and the J gene lost 4 bases, with 12 bases spanning the gap. The CDR3 sequence: CAWSVQGRVNEKLFF. The CDR3 DNA reads TGTGCCTGGAGTGTACAAGGCAGGGTTAATGAAAAACTGTTTTTT.

CDR3 coding DNA: TGTGCCAGCTCAGGCGACAGGGCGTTCCCCTACGAGCAGTACTTC. Amino acids: CASSGDRAFPYEQYF. The rearrangement joins TRBV18 to TRBJ2-7; 7 positions match TRBD1. The V gene end was trimmed by 5 bases and the J gene end by 2 bases; junction bases not matched to a gene: 9. Germline V lookup: CDR1 KGHSH, CDR2 LQKENI. The CDR3 is 15 amino acids. The full variable domain, its missing parts supplied by reference TRBV18 and TRBJ2-7, is NAGVMQNPRHLVRRRGQEARLRCSPMKGHSHVYWYRQLPEEGLKFMVYLQKENIIDESGMPKERFSAEFPKEGPSILRIQQVVRGDSAAYFCASSGDRAFPYEQYFGPGTRLTVT.

The rearrangement uses TRBV29-1 and TRBJ2-5; D possibly corresponds to TRBD2 (6 bases). The DNA matches TRBJ2-7 better at its end, which makes the J call doubtful. CDR1 SQVTM and CDR2 ANQGSEA come from the germline V gene. The CDR3 runs to 12 residues. The CDR3 DNA sequence: TGCAGCGTCGGACTATTCAACTACGAGCAGTACTTC. It is translated as CSVGLFNYEQYF.

This chain links TRBV7-9 with TRBJ2-1; 8 nucleotides agree with TRBD2. The CDR3 sequence is 14 residues long. The germline V gene encodes CDR1 SEHNR and CDR2 FQNEAQ (reference sequence). The V gene end was trimmed by 5 bases and the J gene end by 6 bases; junction bases not matched to a gene: 6. The CDR3 here is CASSIGTRPNEQFF. The DNA for the CDR3 is TGTGCCAGCAGCATCGGGACTAGACCCAATGAGCAGTTCTTC.

V gene TRBV27 combines with J gene TRBJ1-2; the D gene is possibly TRBD1 (6 bases). CDR1 and CDR2 from the germline V gene are MNHEY and SMNVEV (reference sequence). Trimming cost V 4 bases and J 4 bases, with 16 bases left between them. This CDR3 is 15 amino acids long. This CDR3 is CASSYGGTAGYGYTF. The CDR3 DNA follows: TGTGCCAGCAGTTATGGGGGCACAGCCGGCTATGGCTACACCTTC.

The rearrangement joins TRBV5-1 to TRBJ2-5; TRBD2 matches 14 bases. Germline CDR1 SGHRS, CDR2 YFSETQ. This CDR3 has 15 amino acids. V lost 3 bases and J lost 4; bases outside the gene matches: 2. CDR3 sequence reads: CASSSGTSGRETQYF. As DNA, the CDR3 is TGCGCCAGCAGCTCCGGGACTAGCGGGAGAGAGACCCAGTACTTC.

This chain uses TRBV10-1 with TRBJ1-6; D may be TRBD1 (6 bases). V lost 1 base, J lost 8 bases, and 15 bases lay in between. Germline V CDR1 and CDR2: WNHNN, SYGVQD (reference sequence). The CDR3 sequence is 16 residues long. In nucleotides, the CDR3 is TGCGCCAGCAGTGAGTATCTGGGGGCGGTTTATTCACCCCTCCACTTT. Its protein is CASSEYLGAVYSPLHF.

The chain recombines TRBV11-2 with TRBJ2-7, with 8 bases identical to TRBD1. CDR3 size: 14 residues. Germline V gene lookup returns CDR1 SGHAT and CDR2 FQNNGV. The ends lost 5 bases at V and 1 base at J; junction bases unmatched: 4. The CDR3 here is CASSRGTGSYEQYF. DNA for the CDR3: TGTGCCAGCAGCCGCGGGACAGGTTCCTACGAGCAGTACTTC.

This clone appeared a few times. CDR3 protein: CASRSGSHTEAFF. CDR3 DNA sequence: TGTGCCAGCAGGTCCGGGAGTCACACTGAAGCTTTCTTT. V gene TRBV6-5 combines with J gene TRBJ1-1; no firm D call. V gave up 6 bases and J gave up 3 bases, with 11 bases separating them. This CDR3 is built from 13 residues. Per the germline V gene, CDR1 is MNHEY and CDR2 is SVGAGI.

The chain joins TRBV9 to TRBJ1-1; no definite D call. Trimming removed 4 bases at V and 3 bases at J, with 13 bases between. Per the germline V gene, CDR1 is SGDLS and CDR2 is YYNGEE. The CDR3 has 14 amino acids. The CDR3 DNA reads TGTGCCAGCAGCTCAGGCCTTGCCTACACTGAAGCTTTCTTT. It translates to CASSSGLAYTEAFF.

This clone was counted a single time. The chain is built from TRBV2 and TRBJ2-5, with D maybe TRBD2 (6 bases). V lost 6 bases and J lost 4, with 21 bases in between. The germline V gene encodes CDR1 SNHLY and CDR2 FYNNEI. There are 16 residues in the CDR3. CDR3 region: CASSFMGGVVRETQYF. The CDR3 DNA reads TGTGCCAGCAGCTTTATGGGGGGAGTAGTGAGAGAGACCCAGTACTTC.

This clone was found a few times. This rearrangement joins TRBV25-1 to TRBJ1-2; possibly TRBD1 for D (5 bases). Germline loops: CDR1 MGHDK, CDR2 SYGVNS. This CDR3 has 13 residues. V lost 2 bases, J lost 6 bases, and 10 bases lay in between. The chain's CDR3 is CASSEDSPHGYTF. DNA for the CDR3: TGTGCCAGCAGTGAAGACAGCCCTCATGGCTACACCTTC.

The chain employs TRBV14 and TRBJ2-3; 7 bases are shared with TRBD2. Trimming cost V 1 base and J 3 bases; bases outside gene matches: 4. The CDR3 sequence is 15 residues long. CDR1 and CDR2 from the germline V gene are SGHDN and FVKESK. CDR3 sequence (DNA): TGTGCCAGCAGCCAAGGGAATAGCGGGACAGATACGCAGTATTTT. This encodes CASSQGNSGTDTQYF.

This chain connects TRBV11-3 to TRBJ2-2; 7 bases agree with TRBD1. V lost 5 bases, J lost 4 bases, and 7 bases stayed unmatched. Germline V gene sequence: CDR1 SGHNT, CDR2 YENEEA. The CDR3 has 15 amino acids. The CDR3 DNA sequence: TGTGCCAGCAGCAAGACACAGGGGAGCACCGGGGAGCTGTTTTTT. It codes for CASSKTQGSTGELFF.

J is TRBJ2-7 and V is TRBV7-8, with TRBD2 matching 7 bases. This CDR3 is 13 amino acids long. V was clipped by 5 bases and J by 3 bases; unmatched bases: 4. Germline CDR1 and CDR2: SGHVS and FQNEAQ. The CDR3 is CASSLKRDYEQYF. The CDR3 DNA is TGTGCCAGCAGCCTCAAGCGGGACTACGAGCAGTACTTC.

This chain uses TRBV5-3 with TRBJ2-2; 13 bases align to TRBD2. TRBV5-3 is an ORF, and what it does is uncertain. The J segment lost 1 base and the V segment lost 0 bases, leaving 9 bases of the junction unmatched. This CDR3 is 20 amino acids long. CDR3 residues: CARSLVAGLAGDGNTGELFF. CDR3 in DNA: TGTGCCAGAAGCTTGGTCGCAGGACTAGCGGGAGACGGGAACACCGGGGAGCTGTTTTTT.

The J gene is TRBJ1-3, the V gene TRBV13; D is unclear. V was pared by 6 bases and J by 4 bases, with 13 bases between. The CDR3 loop spans 14 amino acids. From germline, CDR1 is PRHDT and CDR2 FYEKMQ (reference sequence). This chain's CDR3 is CASSAEFEGNTIYF. CDR3 nucleotides: TGTGCCAGCAGTGCGGAGTTTGAGGGAAACACCATATATTTT.